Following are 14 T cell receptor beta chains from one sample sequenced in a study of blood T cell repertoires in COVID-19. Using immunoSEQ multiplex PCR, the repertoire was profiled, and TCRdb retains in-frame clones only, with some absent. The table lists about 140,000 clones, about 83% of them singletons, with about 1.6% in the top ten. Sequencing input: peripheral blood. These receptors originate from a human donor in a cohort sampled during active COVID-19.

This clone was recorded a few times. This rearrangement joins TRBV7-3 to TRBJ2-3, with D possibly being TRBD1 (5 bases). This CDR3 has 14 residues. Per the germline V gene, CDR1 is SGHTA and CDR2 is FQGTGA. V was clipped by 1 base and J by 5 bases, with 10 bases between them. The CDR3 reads CASSLSSGQDTQYF. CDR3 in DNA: TGTGCCAGCAGCTTAAGCTCCGGACAAGATACGCAGTATTTT. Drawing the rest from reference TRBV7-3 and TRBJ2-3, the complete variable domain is GAGVSQTPSNKVTEKGKYVELRCDPISGHTALYWYRQSLGQGPEFLIYFQGTGAADDSGLPNDRFFAVRPEGSVSTLKIQRTERGDSAVYLCASSLSSGQDTQYFGPGTRLTVL.

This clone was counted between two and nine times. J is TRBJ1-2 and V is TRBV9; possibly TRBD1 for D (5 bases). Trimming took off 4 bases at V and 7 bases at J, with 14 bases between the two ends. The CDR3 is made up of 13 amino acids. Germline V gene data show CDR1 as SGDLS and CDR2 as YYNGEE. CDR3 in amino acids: CASSPRDFAGYTF. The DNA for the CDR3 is TGTGCCAGCAGCCCGAGGGACTTTGCTGGCTACACCTTC.

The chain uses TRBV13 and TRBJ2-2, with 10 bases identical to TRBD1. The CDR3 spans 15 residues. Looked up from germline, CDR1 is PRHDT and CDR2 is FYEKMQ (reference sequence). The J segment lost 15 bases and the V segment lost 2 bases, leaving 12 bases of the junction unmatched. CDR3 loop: CASSLTGTGAIQVFF. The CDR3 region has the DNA TGTGCCAGCAGCTTAACCGGGACAGGGGCGATTCAGGTGTTTTTT.

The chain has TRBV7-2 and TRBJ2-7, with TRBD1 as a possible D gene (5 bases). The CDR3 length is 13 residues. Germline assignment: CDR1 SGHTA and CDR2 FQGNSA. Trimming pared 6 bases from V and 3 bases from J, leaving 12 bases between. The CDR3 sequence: CASSRTQGYEQYF. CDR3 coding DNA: TGTGCCAGCAGTCGTACGCAGGGCTACGAGCAGTACTTC.

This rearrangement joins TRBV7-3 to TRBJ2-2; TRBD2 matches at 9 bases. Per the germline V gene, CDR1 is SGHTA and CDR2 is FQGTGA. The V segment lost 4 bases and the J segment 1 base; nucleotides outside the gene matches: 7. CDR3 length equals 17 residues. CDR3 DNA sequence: TGTGCCAGCAGCTCCCGCCCGACTAGCGGGAACACCGGGGAGCTGTTTTTT. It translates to CASSSRPTSGNTGELFF.

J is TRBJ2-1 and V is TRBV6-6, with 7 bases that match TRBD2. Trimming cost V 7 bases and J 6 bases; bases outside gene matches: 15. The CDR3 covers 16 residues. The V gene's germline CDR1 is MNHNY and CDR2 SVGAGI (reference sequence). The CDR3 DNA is TGTGCCAGCACGGATAGCGGGTATGGGGTAGGCAATGAGCAGTTCTTC. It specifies CASTDSGYGVGNEQFF.

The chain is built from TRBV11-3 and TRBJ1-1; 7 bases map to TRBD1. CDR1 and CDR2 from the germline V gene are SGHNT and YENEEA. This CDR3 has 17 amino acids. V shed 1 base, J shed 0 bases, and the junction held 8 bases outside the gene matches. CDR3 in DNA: TGTGCCAGCAGCTTAGTTCGGGACAGCCTTATGAACACTGAAGCTTTCTTT. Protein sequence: CASSLVRDSLMNTEAFF. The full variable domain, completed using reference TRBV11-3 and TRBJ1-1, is EAGVVQSPRYKIIEKKQPVAFWCNPISGHNTLYWYLQNLGQGPELLIRYENEEAVDDSQLPKDRFSAERLKGVDSTLKIQPAELGDSAVYLCASSLVRDSLMNTEAFFGQGTRLTVV.

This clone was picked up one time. CDR3 bases: TGCGCCAGCAGCCGGGACAGTTTGAATGAAAAACTGTTTTTT. Translating it yields CASSRDSLNEKLFF. This chain uses TRBV5-1 with TRBJ1-4; TRBD1 aligns across 7 bases. V lost 4 bases, J lost 5 bases, and 5 bases stayed unmatched. Germline CDR1 and CDR2: SGHRS and YFSETQ. There are 14 residues in the CDR3.

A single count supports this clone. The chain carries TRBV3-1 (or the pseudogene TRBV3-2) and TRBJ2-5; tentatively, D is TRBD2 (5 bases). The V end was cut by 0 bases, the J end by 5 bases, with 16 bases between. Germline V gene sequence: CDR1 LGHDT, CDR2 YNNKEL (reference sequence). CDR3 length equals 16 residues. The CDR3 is CASSQELATAEETQYF. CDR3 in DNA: TGTGCCAGCAGCCAAGAGCTAGCCACAGCGGAGGAGACCCAGTACTTC.

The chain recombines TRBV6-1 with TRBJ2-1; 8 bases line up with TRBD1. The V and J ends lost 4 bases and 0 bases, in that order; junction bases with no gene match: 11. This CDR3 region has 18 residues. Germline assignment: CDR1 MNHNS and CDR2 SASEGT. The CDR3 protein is CASSVYRGRRSSYNEQFF. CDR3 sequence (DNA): TGTGCCAGCAGTGTCTACAGGGGGAGGAGAAGCTCCTACAATGAGCAGTTCTTC.

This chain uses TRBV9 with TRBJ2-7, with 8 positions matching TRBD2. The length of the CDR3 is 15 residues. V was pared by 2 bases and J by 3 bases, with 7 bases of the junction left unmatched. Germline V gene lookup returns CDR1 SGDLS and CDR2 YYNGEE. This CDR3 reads CASSVGTSSIYEQYF. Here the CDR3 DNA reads TGTGCCAGCAGCGTCGGGACTAGTAGTATCTACGAGCAGTACTTC.

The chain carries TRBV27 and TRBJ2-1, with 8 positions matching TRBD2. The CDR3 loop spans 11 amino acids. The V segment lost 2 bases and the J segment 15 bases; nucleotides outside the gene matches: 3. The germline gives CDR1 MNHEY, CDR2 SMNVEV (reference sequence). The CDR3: CASSLAGGWFF. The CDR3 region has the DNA TGTGCCAGCAGTTTAGCGGGAGGTTGGTTCTTC.

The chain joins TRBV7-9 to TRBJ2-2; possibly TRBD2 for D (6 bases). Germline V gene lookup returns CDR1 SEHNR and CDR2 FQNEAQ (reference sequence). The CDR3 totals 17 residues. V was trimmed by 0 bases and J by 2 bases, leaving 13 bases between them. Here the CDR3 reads CASSLASGALNTGELFF. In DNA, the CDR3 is TGTGCCAGCAGCTTAGCATCGGGAGCCCTAAACACCGGGGAGCTGTTTTTT.

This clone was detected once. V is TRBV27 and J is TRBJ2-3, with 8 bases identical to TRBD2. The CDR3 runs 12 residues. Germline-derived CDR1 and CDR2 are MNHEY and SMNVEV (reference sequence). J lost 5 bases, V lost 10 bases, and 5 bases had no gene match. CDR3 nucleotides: TGTGCCAATAGCGGGATTAGAGATACGCAGTATTTT. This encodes CANSGIRDTQYF.